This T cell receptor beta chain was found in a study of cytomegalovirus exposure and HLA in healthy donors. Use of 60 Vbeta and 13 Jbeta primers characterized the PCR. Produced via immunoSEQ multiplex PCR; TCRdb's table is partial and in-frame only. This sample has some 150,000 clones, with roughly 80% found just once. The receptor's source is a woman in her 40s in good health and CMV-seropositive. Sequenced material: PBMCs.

This chain's CDR3 is CASSPRDTRPEQYF. The CDR3 DNA sequence: TGTGCCAGCTCACCACGGGACACCAGGCCTGAGCAGTACTTC. The chain combines TRBV18 with TRBJ2-7; D may be TRBD1 (6 bases). V was clipped by 1 base and J by 7 bases, with 14 bases between them. This CDR3 region has 14 residues. Germline-derived CDR1 and CDR2 are KGHSH and LQKENI.